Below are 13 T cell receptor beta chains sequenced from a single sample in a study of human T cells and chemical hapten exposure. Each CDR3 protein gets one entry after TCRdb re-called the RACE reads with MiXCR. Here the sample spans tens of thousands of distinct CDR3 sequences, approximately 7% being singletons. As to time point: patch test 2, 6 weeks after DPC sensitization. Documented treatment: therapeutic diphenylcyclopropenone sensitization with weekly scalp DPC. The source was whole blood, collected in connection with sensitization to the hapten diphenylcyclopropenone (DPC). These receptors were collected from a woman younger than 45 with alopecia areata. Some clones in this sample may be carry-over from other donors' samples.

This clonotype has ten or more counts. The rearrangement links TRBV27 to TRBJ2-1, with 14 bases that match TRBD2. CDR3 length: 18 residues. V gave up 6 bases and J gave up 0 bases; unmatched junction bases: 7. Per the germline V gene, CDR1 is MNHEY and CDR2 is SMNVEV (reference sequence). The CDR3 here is CASSGTSGGRSSYNEQFF. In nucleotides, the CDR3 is TGTGCCAGCAGCGGGACTAGCGGGGGTAGAAGCTCCTACAATGAGCAGTTCTTC.

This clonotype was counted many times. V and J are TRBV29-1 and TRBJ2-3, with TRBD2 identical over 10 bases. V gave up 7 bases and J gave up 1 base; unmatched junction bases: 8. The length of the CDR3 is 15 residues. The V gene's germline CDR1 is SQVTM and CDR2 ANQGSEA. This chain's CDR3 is CSAGAGTSGTDTQYF. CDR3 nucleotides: TGCAGCGCAGGGGCCGGGACTAGCGGCACAGATACGCAGTATTTT.

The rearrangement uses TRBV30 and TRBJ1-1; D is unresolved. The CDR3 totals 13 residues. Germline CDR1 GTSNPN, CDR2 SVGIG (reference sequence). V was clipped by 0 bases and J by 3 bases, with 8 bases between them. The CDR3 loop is CAWSVMSYTEAFF. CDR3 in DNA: TGTGCCTGGAGTGTGATGTCATACACTGAAGCTTTCTTT.

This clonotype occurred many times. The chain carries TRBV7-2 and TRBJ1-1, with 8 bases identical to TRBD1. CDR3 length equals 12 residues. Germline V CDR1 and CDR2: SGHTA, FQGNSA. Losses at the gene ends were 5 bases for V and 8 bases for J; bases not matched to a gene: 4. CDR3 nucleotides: TGTGCCAGCAGCGGACAGGGTAGGGAAGCTTTCTTT. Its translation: CASSGQGREAFF.

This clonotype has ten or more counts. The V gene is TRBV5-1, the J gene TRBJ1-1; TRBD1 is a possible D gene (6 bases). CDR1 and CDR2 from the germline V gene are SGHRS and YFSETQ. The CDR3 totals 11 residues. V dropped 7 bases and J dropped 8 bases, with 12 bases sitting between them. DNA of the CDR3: TGCGCCAGCTTCACCGGACAGGAAGCTTTCTTT. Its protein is CASFTGQEAFF.

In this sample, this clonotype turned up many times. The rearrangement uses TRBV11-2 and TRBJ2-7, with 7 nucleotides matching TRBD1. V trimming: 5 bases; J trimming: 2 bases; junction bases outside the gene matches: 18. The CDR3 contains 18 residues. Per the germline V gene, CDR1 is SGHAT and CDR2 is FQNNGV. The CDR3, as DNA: TGTGCCAGCAGCCCGATATCCCGGGACAGCGGAAACACCTACGAGCAGTACTTC. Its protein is CASSPISRDSGNTYEQYF.

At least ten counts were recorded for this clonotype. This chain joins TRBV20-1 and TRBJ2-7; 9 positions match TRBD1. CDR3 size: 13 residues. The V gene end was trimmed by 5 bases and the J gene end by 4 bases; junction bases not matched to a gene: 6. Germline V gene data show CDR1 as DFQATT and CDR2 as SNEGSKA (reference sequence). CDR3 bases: TGCAGTGCTGCCGGGACAGGGAGGTACGAGCAGTACTTC. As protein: CSAAGTGRYEQYF.

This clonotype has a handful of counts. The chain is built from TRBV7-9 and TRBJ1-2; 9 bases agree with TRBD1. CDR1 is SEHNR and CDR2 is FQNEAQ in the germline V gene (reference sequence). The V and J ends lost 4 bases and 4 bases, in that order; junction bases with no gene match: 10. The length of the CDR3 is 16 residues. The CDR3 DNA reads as TGTGCCAGCAGCTCCCGCCAAGACAGGGGGGGCTATGGCTACACCTTC. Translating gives CASSSRQDRGGYGYTF.

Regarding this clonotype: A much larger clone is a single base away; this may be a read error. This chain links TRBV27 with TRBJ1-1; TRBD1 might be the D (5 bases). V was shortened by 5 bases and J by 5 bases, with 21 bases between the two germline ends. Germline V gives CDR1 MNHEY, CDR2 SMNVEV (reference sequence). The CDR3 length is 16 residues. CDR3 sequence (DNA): TGTGCCAGCAGTCTTAGTCATGGGGCCGTGAGTACTGAAGCTTTCTTT. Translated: CASSLSHGAVSTEAFF.

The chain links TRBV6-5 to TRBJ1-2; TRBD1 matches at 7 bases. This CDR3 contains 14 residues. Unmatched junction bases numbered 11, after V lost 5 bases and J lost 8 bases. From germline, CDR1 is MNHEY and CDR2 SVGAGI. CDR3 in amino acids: CASSQGDLAGGYTF. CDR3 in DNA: TGTGCCAGCAGTCAGGGGGATCTCGCGGGCGGCTACACCTTC.

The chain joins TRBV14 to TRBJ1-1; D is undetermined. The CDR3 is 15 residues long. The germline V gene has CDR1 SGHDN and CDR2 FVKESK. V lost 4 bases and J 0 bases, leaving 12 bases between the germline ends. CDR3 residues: CASSLQTDVNTEAFF. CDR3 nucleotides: TGTGCCAGCAGCCTTCAGACCGACGTGAACACTGAAGCTTTCTTT.

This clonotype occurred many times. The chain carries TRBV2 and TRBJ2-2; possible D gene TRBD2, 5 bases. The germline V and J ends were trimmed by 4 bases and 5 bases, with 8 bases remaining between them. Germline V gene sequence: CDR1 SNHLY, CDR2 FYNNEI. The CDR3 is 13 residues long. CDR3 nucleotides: TGTGCCAGCAGTGTAACGGGGACCGGGGAGCTGTTTTTT. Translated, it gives CASSVTGTGELFF.

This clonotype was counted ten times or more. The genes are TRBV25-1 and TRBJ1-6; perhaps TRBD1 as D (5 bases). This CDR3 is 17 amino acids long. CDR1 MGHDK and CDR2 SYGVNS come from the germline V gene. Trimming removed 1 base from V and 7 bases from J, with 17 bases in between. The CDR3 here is CASSESIGALSNSPLHF. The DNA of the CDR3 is TGTGCCAGCAGTGAATCTATCGGGGCACTTTCGAATTCACCCCTCCACTTT. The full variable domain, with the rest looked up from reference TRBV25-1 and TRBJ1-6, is EADIYQTPRYLVIGTGKKITLECSQTMGHDKMYWYQQDPGMELHLIHYSYGVNSTEKGDLSSESTVSRIRTEHFPLTLESARPSHTSQYLCASSESIGALSNSPLHFGNGTRLTVT.